These 2 T cell receptor beta chains came from one sample sequenced in a study of blood T cells in healthy people across ages. Together with a sample-barcoded 5' primer, a J-beta primer mix was included in a second PCR lasting roughly 6 to 12 cycles. TCRdb redid the calling of the 5' RACE reads with MiXCR, one entry per CDR3 protein. The sample records more than 700,000 distinct CDR3 sequences, roughly 53% being singletons. The sample was blood. The source of these receptors is a man at least 80 years old in good health.

This clonotype was found a few times. The chain has TRBV4-1 and TRBJ2-7, with no clear D. Trimming removed 4 bases at V and 2 bases at J, with 9 bases between. Germline V gene lookup returns CDR1 MGHRA and CDR2 YSYEKL. This CDR3 has 13 residues. CDR3 in DNA: TGCGCCAGCAGCCCCCTGCGAACCTACGAGCAGTACTTC. This encodes CASSPLRTYEQYF.

The sample holds a few counts of this clonotype. This chain links TRBV5-1 with TRBJ2-3; TRBD2 aligns across 11 bases. The trim removed 1 base at V and 3 bases at J, leaving 7 bases unmatched. Germline V gene data show CDR1 as SGHRS and CDR2 as YFSETQ. This CDR3 comprises 17 residues. DNA for the CDR3: TGCGCCAGCAGCTTGTACTTACTAGCGGGAGAGACAGATACGCAGTATTTT. Amino acids: CASSLYLLAGETDTQYF.